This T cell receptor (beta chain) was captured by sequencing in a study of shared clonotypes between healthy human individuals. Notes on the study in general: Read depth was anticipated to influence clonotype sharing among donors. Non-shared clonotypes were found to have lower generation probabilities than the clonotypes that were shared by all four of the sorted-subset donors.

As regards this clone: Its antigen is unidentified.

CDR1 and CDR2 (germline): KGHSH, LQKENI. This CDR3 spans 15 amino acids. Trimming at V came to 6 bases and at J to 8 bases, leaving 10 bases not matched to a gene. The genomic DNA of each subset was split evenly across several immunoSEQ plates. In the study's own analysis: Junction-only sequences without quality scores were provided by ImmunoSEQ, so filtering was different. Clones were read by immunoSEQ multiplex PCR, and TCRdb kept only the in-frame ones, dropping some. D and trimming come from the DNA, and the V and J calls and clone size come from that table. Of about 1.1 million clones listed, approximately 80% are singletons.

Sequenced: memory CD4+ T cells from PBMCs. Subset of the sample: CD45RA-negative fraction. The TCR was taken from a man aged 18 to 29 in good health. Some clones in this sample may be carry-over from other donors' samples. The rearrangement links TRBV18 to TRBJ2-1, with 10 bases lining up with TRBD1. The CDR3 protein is CASSSRDRGRDEQFF. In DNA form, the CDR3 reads TGTGCCAGCTCCAGCCGGGACAGGGGTAGGGATGAGCAGTTCTTC.